The rows below give T cell receptor beta chains drawn from one sample of a study of metastatic and nonmetastatic thyroid tumors. MiXCR reprocessed the PCR reads for TCRdb. The table has about 40,000 clones, approximately 16% seen once; the top ten hold 3.8%. The sample taken for sequencing was blood. The receptors derive from a female donor with papillary thyroid cancer or a benign thyroid nodule (not recorded which). Some clones in this sample may be carry-over from other donors' samples. Both conserved end residues are part of each CDR3. Fields, in order: D gene, J gene, V gene, clone size, CDR3 protein, CDR3 DNA. A D gene is named only where the DNA matches it firmly. Rows may omit the clone size; those that give it use once, few, many or a size class.

>.|TRBJ2-7|TRBV5-1|many
CASSLNTGSYEQYF
TGCGCCAGCAGCTTGAACACCGGGAGCTACGAGCAGTACTTC
>TRBD1|TRBJ1-2|TRBV20-1|.
CSAPGDRGLLYGYTF
TGCAGTGCCCCGGGGGACAGGGGACTTCTCTATGGCTACACCTTC
>TRBD2|TRBJ2-3|TRBV5-1|many
CASSLGSSGGVNTQYF
TGCGCCAGCAGCTTGGGATCTAGCGGGGGGGTGAATACGCAGTATTTT
>.|TRBJ1-6|TRBV7-6|.
CASSPYFVGARNSPLHF
TGTGCCAGCAGCCCGTATTTCGTTGGGGCGCGTAATTCACCCCTCCACTTT
>.|TRBJ1-2|TRBV4-1|many
CASSQEPRGPVGTF
TGCGCCAGCAGCCAAGAACCACGGGGGCCCGTGGGCACCTTC
>TRBD1|TRBJ2-5|TRBV5-1|.
CASSPSTGGVGETQYF
TGCGCCAGCAGCCCATCGACAGGGGGCGTTGGGGAGACCCAGTACTTC
>TRBD1|TRBJ2-7|TRBV9|.
CASSVTGGQEQYF
TGTGCCAGCAGCGTGACAGGGGGGCAAGAGCAGTACTTC
>.|TRBJ2-5|TRBV7-3|many
CASSLRGSETQYF
TGTGCCAGCAGCTTAAGAGGGTCGGAGACCCAGTACTTC
>TRBD1|TRBJ2-7|TRBV9|many
CASSVGGQGPYEQYF
TGTGCCAGCAGCGTAGGGGGACAGGGGCCCTACGAGCAGTACTTC
>.|TRBJ2-2|TRBV7-2|many
CASSLGGANTGELFF
TGTGCCAGCAGCTTAGGGGGGGCGAACACCGGGGAGCTGTTTTTT
>TRBD2|TRBJ2-5|TRBV20-1|many
CSARAVAGGYQETQYF
TGCAGTGCTAGAGCAGTAGCGGGCGGGTACCAAGAGACCCAGTACTTC
>.|TRBJ1-4|TRBV15|many
CATSRDQREKLFF
TGTGCCACCAGCAGAGATCAGAGGGAAAAACTGTTTTTT
>TRBD1|TRBJ2-7|TRBV30|many
CACTRGTWSYEQYF
TGTGCCTGCACCAGGGGGACATGGAGCTACGAGCAGTACTTC
>.|TRBJ2-1|TRBV28|many
CASSTSAGEQFF
TGTGCCAGCAGTACCTCGGCTGGTGAGCAGTTCTTC
>TRBD2|TRBJ2-5|TRBV27|many
CASSLSWAGGPETQYF
TGTGCCAGCAGTTTGTCCTGGGCGGGAGGACCAGAGACCCAGTACTTC
>TRBD1|TRBJ2-2|TRBV5-8|once
CASSFVQGVWELFF
TGTGCCAGCAGCTTTGTTCAGGGGGTCTGGGAGCTGTTTTTT
>TRBD1|TRBJ1-5|TRBV19|many
CASSGTGGNQPQHF
TGTGCCAGTAGCGGGACAGGGGGCAATCAGCCCCAGCATTTT
>.|TRBJ1-2|TRBV15|many
CATSRELLSGGLYGYTF
TGTGCCACCAGCAGAGAGTTGTTAAGTGGCGGACTTTATGGCTACACCTTC
>.|TRBJ2-6|TRBV6-1|.
CASSWTTGANVLTF
TGTGCCAGCAGTTGGACAACTGGGGCCAACGTCCTGACTTTC
>.|TRBJ2-7|TRBV6-2/TRBV6-3|.
CASSYPGGRNRAAEQYF
TGTGCCAGCAGTTACCCCGGTGGGAGGAACAGGGCAGCCGAGCAGTACTTC
>.|TRBJ2-3|TRBV19|.
CASSIAGALDTQYF
TGTGCCAGTAGTATAGCTGGGGCTTTAGATACGCAGTATTTT